This T cell receptor (beta chain) was sequenced for a study of control samples from healthy donors and cancer patients. From germline, CDR1 is MNHNS and CDR2 SASEGT. V was pared by 4 bases and J by 8 bases, with 26 bases between. The CDR3 runs 18 residues. Produced via immunoSEQ multiplex PCR; TCRdb's table is partial and in-frame only. Among 65,000 to 80,000 clones listed, about nine tenths were seen once. The sequence was collected from a woman aged 45-65 years with colorectal cancer. The chain carries TRBV6-1 and TRBJ1-4; possible D gene TRBD1, 5 bases. Sequenced input: PBMCs. In nucleotides, the CDR3 is TGTGCCAGCAGTGGAGGACCGGGACGGATACTTGTTGGGGAAAAACTGTTTTTT. Protein sequence: CASSGGPGRILVGEKLFF.